The 32 T cell receptor beta chains below come from one sample, sequenced in a study of response to subunit inactivated influenza vaccine. TCRdb itself ran the RT-PCR reads through MiXCR, one entry per CDR3 protein. The table lists about 700,000 distinct CDR3 sequences, 14% of them singletons. The specimen was PBMCs from blood, collected around 14 days before vaccination. These TCRs come from a man aged 50 or older who received an inactivated influenza vaccine.

The table lists this clonotype with a few counts. V gene TRBV27 combines with J gene TRBJ2-7, with a possible D match to TRBD2 (6 bases). Germline V lookup: CDR1 MNHEY, CDR2 SMNVEV (reference sequence). The CDR3 totals 15 residues. The germline V and J ends were trimmed by 3 bases and 4 bases, with 16 bases remaining between them. CDR3 in amino acids: CASSLVAEIGYEQYF. CDR3 bases: TGTGCCAGCAGTTTGGTAGCGGAAATTGGTTACGAGCAGTACTTC.

This clonotype occurred a few times. This chain connects TRBV19 to TRBJ1-5; TRBD1 is a possible D gene (5 bases). The ends were cut back, 4 bases at V and 3 bases at J, with 7 bases in the middle. Germline V CDR1 and CDR2: LNHDA, SQIVND (reference sequence). CDR3 length equals 13 residues. CDR3 coding DNA: TGTGCCAGTAGTAAACAGGTCAATCAGCCCCAGCATTTT. Its protein product is CASSKQVNQPQHF.

The chain combines TRBV12-3 or TRBV12-4 with TRBJ2-7, with 7 bases aligning to TRBD1. The CDR3 is made up of 14 amino acids. V dropped 6 bases and J dropped 5; count of bases not matched to a gene: 10. The CDR3 protein is CASSLTGVNHEQYF. As DNA, the CDR3 is TGTGCCAGCAGCCTTACAGGGGTGAACCACGAGCAGTACTTC.

The gene calls are TRBV29-1 and TRBJ2-7; 8 bases line up with TRBD2. The CDR3 extends over 15 amino acids. In germline, CDR1 is SQVTM, CDR2 ANQGSEA. With 6 bases clipped from V and 4 bases from J, the junction kept 14 bases outside the gene matches. The CDR3 protein is CSVQAGGRLAYEQYF. As DNA, the CDR3 is TGCAGCGTGCAAGCCGGCGGGAGGTTGGCTTACGAGCAGTACTTC.

In this sample, this clonotype turned up a few times. This chain connects TRBV5-1 to TRBJ2-7; D unclear. Between the trimmed V and J ends, which lost 2 bases and 10 bases, there was a span of 10 bases. Looked up from germline, CDR1 is SGHRS and CDR2 is YFSETQ. This CDR3 is 11 amino acids long. CDR3 region: CASSFENRQYF. CDR3 bases: TGCGCCAGCAGCTTTGAGAATAGACAGTACTTC.

This clonotype was observed a few times. The chain has TRBV20-1 and TRBJ2-1, with TRBD2 matching over 8 bases. CDR1 DFQATT and CDR2 SNEGSKA come from the germline V gene (reference sequence). This CDR3 comprises 16 residues. Trimming removed 5 bases from V and 7 bases from J; junction bases left unmatched: 16. The CDR3 region is CSAHPAGGGNMNEQFF. The CDR3 bases are TGCAGTGCTCACCCCGCGGGCGGGGGGAATATGAATGAGCAGTTCTTC.

The chain couples TRBV30 to TRBJ2-3, with TRBD2 matching over 7 bases. The V gene's germline CDR1 is GTSNPN and CDR2 SVGIG (reference sequence). V gave up 2 bases and J gave up 0 bases; unmatched junction bases: 5. The CDR3 loop spans 15 amino acids. DNA for the CDR3: TGTGCCTGGAGTAGGCCTAGCGGTAGCACAGATACGCAGTATTTT. Translating it yields CAWSRPSGSTDTQYF.

This chain uses TRBV19 with TRBJ2-1, with D possibly TRBD1 on 6 matching bases. The V gene lost 9 bases and the J gene lost 5 bases, with 20 bases spanning the gap. The CDR3 totals 15 residues. Germline V gene lookup returns CDR1 LNHDA and CDR2 SQIVND (reference sequence). The chain's CDR3 is CASTIGTLADNEQFF. DNA for the CDR3: TGTGCCAGCACCATCGGGACATTGGCTGACAATGAGCAGTTCTTC.

This clonotype turned up a few times. The chain has TRBV18 and TRBJ2-5; 11 nucleotides line up with TRBD2. CDR3 length: 18 amino acids. V shed 0 bases, J shed 5 bases, and the junction held 11 bases outside the gene matches. Germline assignment: CDR1 KGHSH and CDR2 LQKENI. Written as DNA, the CDR3 is TGTGCCAGCTCACCACCCTCTGTAGCGGGAGGGCCTCATGAGACCCAGTACTTC. Translating gives CASSPPSVAGGPHETQYF.

Written as DNA, the CDR3 is TGCGCCAGCAGCCAGCAGGACAGCGGGGGTGAGCAGTTCTTC. It specifies CASSQQDSGGEQFF. The chain is built from TRBV4-3 and TRBJ2-1, with TRBD2 matching over 8 bases. J gave up 9 bases and V 3 bases, and 7 bases lay outside the gene matches. Germline V CDR1 and CDR2: LGHNA, YSLEER. The CDR3 loop spans 14 amino acids.

V and J are TRBV11-2 and TRBJ2-1; D not resolved. V gave up 4 bases and J gave up 8 bases, with 9 bases separating them. The CDR3 has 12 residues. Looked up from germline, CDR1 is SGHAT and CDR2 is FQNNGV. The chain's CDR3 is CASSYPVYEQFF. The CDR3 nucleotides read TGTGCCAGCAGCTACCCGGTTTATGAGCAGTTCTTC.

V usage is TRBV28 and J usage is TRBJ1-1; tentatively, D is TRBD1 (6 bases). Trimming took off 11 bases at V and 4 bases at J, with 17 bases between the two ends. Germline lookup yields CDR1 MDHEN and CDR2 SYDVKM. The CDR3 covers 13 residues. The CDR3 region is CAGGRPEPTEAFF. CDR3 DNA sequence: TGTGCCGGGGGGCGCCCGGAACCCACTGAAGCTTTCTTT.

This clonotype came up a few times. The V gene is TRBV3-1, the J gene TRBJ2-3; the match to TRBD1 covers 7 bases. The CDR3 sequence is 16 residues long. The J segment lost 5 bases and the V segment lost 1 base, leaving 9 bases of the junction unmatched. Germline CDR1 and CDR2: LGHDT and YNNKEL (reference sequence). The CDR3 DNA reads TGTGCCAGCAGCCAAGGAGGGGGCCCATCCCAAGATACGCAGTATTTT. Translating gives CASSQGGGPSQDTQYF.

In regard to this clonotype: Germline is not matched at one junction end, which may reflect a read error. This chain uses TRBV15 with TRBJ2-3, with TRBD2 matching over 8 bases. The CDR3 covers 15 residues. Germline V gives CDR1 LNHNV, CDR2 YYDKDF (reference sequence). CDR3 amino acids: CATSGGTRAKDTQSF. The DNA for the CDR3 is TGTGCCACCAGCGGAGGGACTAGGGCAAAGGATACGCAGTCTTTT.

The chain recombines TRBV6-4 with TRBJ2-3; 7 nucleotides match TRBD2. J gave up 5 bases and V 3 bases, and 11 bases lay outside the gene matches. The germline V gene has CDR1 MRHNA and CDR2 SNTAGT. This CDR3 contains 16 residues. The CDR3 is CASSEEAGVGRDTQYF. CDR3 sequence (DNA): TGTGCCAGCAGTGAAGAGGCGGGAGTCGGTAGAGATACGCAGTATTTT.

The V gene is TRBV29-1, the J gene TRBJ1-5; D may be TRBD1 (6 bases). Germline CDR1 reads SQVTM; CDR2 reads ANQGSEA. V was pared by 7 bases and J by 0 bases, with 13 bases between. The CDR3 is 14 residues long. The CDR3 loop reads CSAQTGNSNQPQHF. CDR3 bases: TGCAGCGCCCAAACAGGGAATAGCAATCAGCCCCAGCATTTT.

In its sample, this clonotype was seen a few times. The rearrangement joins TRBV3-1 to TRBJ2-7; D not resolved. Germline CDR1 and CDR2: LGHDT and YNNKEL (reference sequence). With 0 bases removed from V and 0 bases from J, the gap between germline ends came to 9 bases. The CDR3 runs to 15 residues. CDR3 in amino acids: CASSQDRRSSYEQYF. The CDR3 bases are TGTGCCAGCAGCCAAGATCGGAGAAGCTCCTACGAGCAGTACTTC.

This clonotype appeared many times. This chain uses TRBV7-2 with TRBJ1-3; D not certain. The CDR3 runs to 14 residues. Trimming took 1 base from V and 0 from J, leaving 4 bases between them. CDR1 and CDR2 (germline): SGHTA, FQGNSA. CDR3 coding DNA: TGTGCCAGCAGCTTAGGCATCTCTGGAAACACCATATATTTT. Translation gives CASSLGISGNTIYF.

This clonotype has a handful of counts. The CDR3 loop is CASSSPGLDKDTQYF. DNA of the CDR3: TGTGCCAGCAGTTCCCCTGGACTAGATAAAGATACGCAGTATTTT. The rearrangement uses TRBV6-2 or TRBV6-3 and TRBJ2-3; TRBD2 matches 7 bases. J lost 5 bases, V lost 4 bases, and 9 bases had no gene match. Germline loops: CDR1 MNHEY, CDR2 SVGEGT. The CDR3 covers 15 residues.

This clonotype was recorded a few times. In nucleotides, the CDR3 is TGTGCCAGCTCACCAGAGGAGTATCAGCCCCAGCATTTT. This sequence encodes CASSPEEYQPQHF. V and J are TRBV18 and TRBJ1-5, with D unresolved. CDR1 and CDR2 (germline): KGHSH, LQKENI. The CDR3 loop spans 13 amino acids. The V end was cut by 2 bases, the J end by 5 bases, with 7 bases between.

The chain employs TRBV7-9 and TRBJ2-2, with 8 positions matching TRBD2. CDR3 length: 14 amino acids. Germline CDR1 reads SEHNR; CDR2 reads FQNEAQ (reference sequence). The J segment lost 3 bases and the V segment lost 6 bases, leaving 3 bases of the junction unmatched. CDR3 bases: TGTGCCAGCAGGGGGACTAGTGACACCGGGGAGCTGTTTTTT. Its translation: CASRGTSDTGELFF. Based on the CDR3 plus reference TRBV7-9 and TRBJ2-2, the full variable domain is DTGVSQNPRHKITKRGQNVTFRCDPISEHNRLYWYRQTLGQGPEFLTYFQNEAQLEKSRLLSDRFSAERPKGSFSTLEIQRTEQGDSAMYLCASRGTSDTGELFFGEGSRLTVL.

The chain links TRBV5-6 to TRBJ2-5, with 7 bases matching TRBD2. This CDR3 has 16 amino acids. V trimming: 4 bases; J trimming: 3 bases; junction bases outside the gene matches: 12. Per the germline V gene, CDR1 is SGHDT and CDR2 is YYEEEE. For the CDR3, the DNA is TGTGCCAGCAGCCCCGTAGGGGCTAGCGGAGAAGAGACCCAGTACTTC. This codes for CASSPVGASGEETQYF. Full variable domain (outside the CDR3, taken from reference TRBV5-6 and TRBJ2-5): DAGVTQSPTHLIKTRGQQVTLRCSPKSGHDTVSWYQQALGQGPQFIFQYYEEEERQRGNFPDRFSGHQFPNYSSELNVNALLLGDSALYLCASSPVGASGEETQYFGPGTRLLVL.

V and J are TRBV4-1 and TRBJ1-2; 7 bases agree with TRBD1. The CDR3 totals 17 residues. CDR1 MGHRA and CDR2 YSYEKL come from the germline V gene. V lost 1 base, J lost 1 base, and 9 bases stayed unmatched. The CDR3 reads CASSQARDSLINYGYTF. The CDR3 nucleotides read TGCGCCAGCAGCCAAGCTAGGGACAGCCTTATTAACTATGGCTACACCTTC.

This chain links TRBV20-1 with TRBJ1-5, with D possibly TRBD1 on 5 matching bases. Germline V CDR1 and CDR2: DFQATT, SNEGSKA (reference sequence). The CDR3 is made up of 14 amino acids. The V and J ends lost 1 base and 4 bases respectively, with 11 bases between them. In DNA, the CDR3 is TGCAGTGCTAGAGGGGGGTTGAGGAATCAGCCCCAGCATTTT. Amino acid sequence: CSARGGLRNQPQHF.

Note on this clonotype: Its ends do not fully match the called genes, so a read error is possible. The chain links TRBV10-3 to TRBJ2-7; D possibly uses TRBD1 or TRBD2 (5 bases each). The CDR3 is made up of 14 amino acids. Germline V CDR1 and CDR2: ENHRY, SYGVKD. CDR3 protein: CAVRRGARSYEQYF. CDR3 coding DNA: TGTGCCGTCAGGAGAGGGGCGCGTTCCTACGAGCAGTACTTC.

The chain employs TRBV4-3 and TRBJ2-1; perhaps TRBD1 as D (5 bases). Looked up from germline, CDR1 is LGHNA and CDR2 is YSLEER. This CDR3 spans 15 amino acids. With 7 bases removed from V and 4 bases from J, the gap between germline ends came to 17 bases. In DNA form, the CDR3 reads TGCGCCAGCAACCACGTGTGGGGCCAGTACAATGAGCAGTTCTTC. It translates to CASNHVWGQYNEQFF.

The chain combines TRBV28 with TRBJ2-7; 10 bases are shared with TRBD1. CDR1 and CDR2 from the germline V gene are MDHEN and SYDVKM. J lost 3 bases, V lost 5 bases, and 7 bases had no gene match. The CDR3 runs 15 residues. The DNA of the CDR3 is TGTGCCAGCAGTCTGACCGGGACAGGGGTCTACGAGCAGTACTTC. Residues: CASSLTGTGVYEQYF.

This clonotype was seen repeatedly, ten times or more. This chain joins TRBV12-3 or TRBV12-4 and TRBJ1-3; 7 bases agree with TRBD1. The CDR3 contains 16 residues. Trimming at V came to 5 bases and at J to 4 bases, leaving 11 bases not matched to a gene. The CDR3 protein is CASSRSTGWWGNTIYF. The CDR3 DNA sequence: TGTGCCAGCAGTCGTTCGACAGGGTGGTGGGGAAACACCATATATTTT.

This clonotype was observed a single time. The rearrangement links TRBV28 to TRBJ2-1; the match to TRBD2 covers 13 bases. Germline-derived CDR1 and CDR2 are MDHEN and SYDVKM. This CDR3 is built from 15 residues. Losses at the gene ends were 6 bases for V and 7 bases for J; bases not matched to a gene: 6. The chain's CDR3 is CASRGTSGGANEQFF. CDR3 nucleotides: TGTGCCAGCAGAGGAACTAGCGGGGGGGCGAATGAGCAGTTCTTC. The variable domain in full, with the rest retrieved from reference TRBV28 and TRBJ2-1, is DVKVTQSSRYLVKRTGEKVFLECVQDMDHENMFWYRQDPGLGLRLIYFSYDVKMKEKGDIPEGYSVSREKKERFSLILESASTNQTSMYLCASRGTSGGANEQFFGPGTRLTVL.

This clonotype was seen a few times. The V call is TRBV2, the J call TRBJ1-1, with 10 positions matching TRBD1. V was pared by 7 bases and J by 0 bases, with 2 bases of the junction left unmatched. This CDR3 has 14 residues. CDR1 SNHLY and CDR2 FYNNEI come from the germline V gene. CDR3 region: CASTGQGVNTEAFF. CDR3 nucleotide sequence: TGTGCCAGCACCGGACAGGGGGTGAACACTGAAGCTTTCTTT.

This clonotype was observed a handful of times. J is TRBJ2-3 and V is TRBV12-3 or TRBV12-4; 10 bases are shared with TRBD1. Trimming removed 4 bases from V and 4 bases from J; junction bases left unmatched: 8. The CDR3 runs 16 residues. This chain's CDR3 is CASSYRDRGSSDTQYF. CDR3 in DNA: TGTGCCAGCAGTTACCGGGACAGGGGATCTTCAGATACGCAGTATTTT.

This clonotype was picked up many times. J is TRBJ1-4 and V is TRBV7-2; 7 nucleotides agree with TRBD1. Germline V gene lookup returns CDR1 SGHTA and CDR2 FQGNSA. The CDR3 extends over 15 amino acids. The J segment lost 1 base and the V segment lost 5 bases, leaving 4 bases of the junction unmatched. The CDR3 coding sequence is TGTGCCAGCAGCCAGCAGGGGGGAACTAATGAAAAACTGTTTTTT. Its protein is CASSQQGGTNEKLFF.